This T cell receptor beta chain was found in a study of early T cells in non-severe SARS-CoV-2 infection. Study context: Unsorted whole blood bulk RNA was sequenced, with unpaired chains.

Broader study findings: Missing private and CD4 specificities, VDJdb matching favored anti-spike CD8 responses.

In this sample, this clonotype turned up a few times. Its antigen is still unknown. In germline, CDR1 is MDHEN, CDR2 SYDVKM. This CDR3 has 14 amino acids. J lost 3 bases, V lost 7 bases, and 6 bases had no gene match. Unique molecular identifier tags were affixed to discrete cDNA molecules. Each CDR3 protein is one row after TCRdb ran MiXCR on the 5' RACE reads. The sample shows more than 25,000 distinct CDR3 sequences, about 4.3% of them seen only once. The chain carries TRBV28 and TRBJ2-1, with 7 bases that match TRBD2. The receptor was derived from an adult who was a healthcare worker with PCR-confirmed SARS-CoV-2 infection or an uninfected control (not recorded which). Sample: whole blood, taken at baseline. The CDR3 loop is CASIWEGVYNEQFF. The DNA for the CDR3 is TGTGCCAGCATCTGGGAGGGTGTCTACAATGAGCAGTTCTTC.